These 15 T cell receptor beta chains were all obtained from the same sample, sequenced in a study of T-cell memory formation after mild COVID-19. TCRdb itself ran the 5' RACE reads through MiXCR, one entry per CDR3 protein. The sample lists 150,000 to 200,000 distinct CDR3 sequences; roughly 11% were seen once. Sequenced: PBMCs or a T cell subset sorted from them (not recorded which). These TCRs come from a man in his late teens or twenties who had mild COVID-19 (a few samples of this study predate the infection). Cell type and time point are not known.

The CDR3 DNA reads TGTGCCAGCAGCTTCCGCTTTTACGGGACAGTTGAGACCCAGTACTTC. This gives the protein CASSFRFYGTVETQYF. The chain has TRBV7-8 and TRBJ2-5, with TRBD1 matching over 7 bases. The germline V gene has CDR1 SGHVS and CDR2 FQNEAQ. J was trimmed by 5 bases and V by 3 bases; bases with no gene match: 12. CDR3 size: 16 residues.

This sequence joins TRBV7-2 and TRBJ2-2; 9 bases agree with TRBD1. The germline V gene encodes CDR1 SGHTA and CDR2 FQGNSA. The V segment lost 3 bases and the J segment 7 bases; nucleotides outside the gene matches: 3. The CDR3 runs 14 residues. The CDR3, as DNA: TGTGCCAGCAGCTTTGGACAGGGGATCGGGGAGCTGTTTTTT. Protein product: CASSFGQGIGELFF.

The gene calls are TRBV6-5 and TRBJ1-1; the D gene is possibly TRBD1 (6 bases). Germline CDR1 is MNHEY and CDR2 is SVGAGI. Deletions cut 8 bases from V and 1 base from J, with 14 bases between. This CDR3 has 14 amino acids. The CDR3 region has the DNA TGTGCCAGCTTCTATGGGGGCTCGAACACTGAAGCTTTCTTT. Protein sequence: CASFYGGSNTEAFF.

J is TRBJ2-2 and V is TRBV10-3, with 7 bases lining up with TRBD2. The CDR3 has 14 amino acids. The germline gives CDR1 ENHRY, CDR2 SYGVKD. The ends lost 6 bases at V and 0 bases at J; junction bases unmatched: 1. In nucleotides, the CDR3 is TGTGCCATCAGAGCGGGAACGAACACCGGGGAGCTGTTTTTT. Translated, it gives CAIRAGTNTGELFF.

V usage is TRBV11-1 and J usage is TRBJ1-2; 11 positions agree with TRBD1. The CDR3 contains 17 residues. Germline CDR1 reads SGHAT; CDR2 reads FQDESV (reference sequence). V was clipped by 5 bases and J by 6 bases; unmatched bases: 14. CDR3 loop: CASSRWTGGDSVDGYTF. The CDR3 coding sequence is TGTGCCAGCAGCCGATGGACAGGGGGCGATAGTGTTGATGGCTACACCTTC.

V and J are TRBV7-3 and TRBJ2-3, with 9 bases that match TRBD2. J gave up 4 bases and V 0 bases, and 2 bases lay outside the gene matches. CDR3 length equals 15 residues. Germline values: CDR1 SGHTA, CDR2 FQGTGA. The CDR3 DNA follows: TGTGCCAGCAGCTTAACGCGGGGGGGCCCAGATACGCAGTATTTT. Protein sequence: CASSLTRGGPDTQYF.

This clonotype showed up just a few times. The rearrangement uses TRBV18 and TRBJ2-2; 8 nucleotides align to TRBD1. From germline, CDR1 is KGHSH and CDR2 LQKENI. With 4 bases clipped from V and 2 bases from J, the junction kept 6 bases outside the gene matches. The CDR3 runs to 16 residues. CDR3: CASSQGQGRNTGELFF. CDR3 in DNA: TGTGCCAGCTCACAAGGACAGGGCCGCAACACCGGGGAGCTGTTTTTT.

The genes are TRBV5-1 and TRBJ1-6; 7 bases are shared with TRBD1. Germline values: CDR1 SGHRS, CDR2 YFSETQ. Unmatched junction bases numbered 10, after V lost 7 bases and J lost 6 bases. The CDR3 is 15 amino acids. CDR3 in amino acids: CASSPLGQSNSPLHF. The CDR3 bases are TGCGCCAGCTCCCCCCTGGGACAGTCTAATTCACCCCTCCACTTT.

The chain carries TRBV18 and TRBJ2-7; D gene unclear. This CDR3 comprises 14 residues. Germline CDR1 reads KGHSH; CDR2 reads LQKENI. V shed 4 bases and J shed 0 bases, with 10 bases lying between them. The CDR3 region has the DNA TGTGCCAGCTCACGTTTGGAAAGCTCCTACGAGCAGTACGTC. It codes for CASSRLESSYEQYV.

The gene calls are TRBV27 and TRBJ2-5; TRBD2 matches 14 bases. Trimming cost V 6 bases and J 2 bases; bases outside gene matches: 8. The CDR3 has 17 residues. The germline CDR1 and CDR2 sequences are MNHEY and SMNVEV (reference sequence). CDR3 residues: CASRIGTSGGWQETQYF. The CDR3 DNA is TGTGCCAGCAGAATTGGGACTAGCGGGGGTTGGCAAGAGACCCAGTACTTC.

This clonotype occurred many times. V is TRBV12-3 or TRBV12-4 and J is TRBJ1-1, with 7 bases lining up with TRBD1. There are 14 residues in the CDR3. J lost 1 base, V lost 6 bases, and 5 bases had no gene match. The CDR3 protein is CASSLQGSNTEAFF. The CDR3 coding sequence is TGTGCCAGCAGCTTACAGGGGTCGAACACTGAAGCTTTCTTT.

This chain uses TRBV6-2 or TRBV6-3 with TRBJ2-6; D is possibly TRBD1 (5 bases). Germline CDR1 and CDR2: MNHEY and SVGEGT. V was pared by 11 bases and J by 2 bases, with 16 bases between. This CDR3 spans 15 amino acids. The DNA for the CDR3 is TGTGCCGCCATGATGGGGCGGACTGGGGCCAACGTCCTGACTTTC. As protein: CAAMMGRTGANVLTF.

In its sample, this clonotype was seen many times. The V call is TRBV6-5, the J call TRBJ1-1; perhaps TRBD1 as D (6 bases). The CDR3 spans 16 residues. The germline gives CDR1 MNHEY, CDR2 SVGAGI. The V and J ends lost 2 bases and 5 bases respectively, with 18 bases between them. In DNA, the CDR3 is TGTGCCAGCAGTTACGACTTCATCAGGGGTGAAACTGAAGCTTTCTTT. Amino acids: CASSYDFIRGETEAFF.

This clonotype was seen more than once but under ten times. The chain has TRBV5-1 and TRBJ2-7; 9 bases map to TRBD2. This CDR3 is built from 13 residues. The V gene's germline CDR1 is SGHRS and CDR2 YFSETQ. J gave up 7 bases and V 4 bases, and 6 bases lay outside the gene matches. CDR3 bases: TGCGCCAGCAGCCGTAGCGGGGGCGGTGAGCAGTACGTC. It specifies CASSRSGGGEQYV.

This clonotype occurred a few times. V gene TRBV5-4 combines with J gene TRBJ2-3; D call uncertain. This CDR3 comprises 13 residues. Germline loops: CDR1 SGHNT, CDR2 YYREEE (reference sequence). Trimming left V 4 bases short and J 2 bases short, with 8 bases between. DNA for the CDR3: TGTGCCAGCAGCCTGGAGCTCACAGATACGCAGTATTTT. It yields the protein CASSLELTDTQYF.